The present T cell receptor beta chain was sequenced within a study of OX40 agonist ivuxolimab in advanced cancers. Study information: Intravenous ivuxolimab at 0.01 to 10 mg/kg was given to patients every 2 weeks. Each dose-escalation patient presented with hepatocellular carcinoma, melanoma, renal cell or head and neck cancer.

As for this clone: As yet, its antigen is unknown.

Sequencing was performed with immunoSEQ multiplex PCR; in TCRdb, only in-frame clones are kept and a portion is missing. Of some 44,000 clones listed, over 80% are singletons. V was cut by 0 bases and J by 4 bases, with 9 bases left in between. The length of the CDR3 is 15 residues. Germline loops: CDR1 LGHNA, CDR2 YSLEER. Findings of the study overall: Averaging showed that CD8+ T cells had more expanded clones than CD4+ did.

V and J are TRBV4-3 and TRBJ1-4; perhaps TRBD1 as D (5 bases). The TCR sequence derives from an adult with an advanced solid tumor such as melanoma, head and neck, liver or kidney cancer. The source material was CD4+ or CD8+ T cells sorted from blood, sampled in a trial of the OX40 agonist ivuxolimab. The CDR3 sequence: CASSQDRAHNEKLFF. CDR3 DNA sequence: TGCGCCAGCAGCCAAGACAGGGCCCATAATGAAAAACTGTTTTTT.